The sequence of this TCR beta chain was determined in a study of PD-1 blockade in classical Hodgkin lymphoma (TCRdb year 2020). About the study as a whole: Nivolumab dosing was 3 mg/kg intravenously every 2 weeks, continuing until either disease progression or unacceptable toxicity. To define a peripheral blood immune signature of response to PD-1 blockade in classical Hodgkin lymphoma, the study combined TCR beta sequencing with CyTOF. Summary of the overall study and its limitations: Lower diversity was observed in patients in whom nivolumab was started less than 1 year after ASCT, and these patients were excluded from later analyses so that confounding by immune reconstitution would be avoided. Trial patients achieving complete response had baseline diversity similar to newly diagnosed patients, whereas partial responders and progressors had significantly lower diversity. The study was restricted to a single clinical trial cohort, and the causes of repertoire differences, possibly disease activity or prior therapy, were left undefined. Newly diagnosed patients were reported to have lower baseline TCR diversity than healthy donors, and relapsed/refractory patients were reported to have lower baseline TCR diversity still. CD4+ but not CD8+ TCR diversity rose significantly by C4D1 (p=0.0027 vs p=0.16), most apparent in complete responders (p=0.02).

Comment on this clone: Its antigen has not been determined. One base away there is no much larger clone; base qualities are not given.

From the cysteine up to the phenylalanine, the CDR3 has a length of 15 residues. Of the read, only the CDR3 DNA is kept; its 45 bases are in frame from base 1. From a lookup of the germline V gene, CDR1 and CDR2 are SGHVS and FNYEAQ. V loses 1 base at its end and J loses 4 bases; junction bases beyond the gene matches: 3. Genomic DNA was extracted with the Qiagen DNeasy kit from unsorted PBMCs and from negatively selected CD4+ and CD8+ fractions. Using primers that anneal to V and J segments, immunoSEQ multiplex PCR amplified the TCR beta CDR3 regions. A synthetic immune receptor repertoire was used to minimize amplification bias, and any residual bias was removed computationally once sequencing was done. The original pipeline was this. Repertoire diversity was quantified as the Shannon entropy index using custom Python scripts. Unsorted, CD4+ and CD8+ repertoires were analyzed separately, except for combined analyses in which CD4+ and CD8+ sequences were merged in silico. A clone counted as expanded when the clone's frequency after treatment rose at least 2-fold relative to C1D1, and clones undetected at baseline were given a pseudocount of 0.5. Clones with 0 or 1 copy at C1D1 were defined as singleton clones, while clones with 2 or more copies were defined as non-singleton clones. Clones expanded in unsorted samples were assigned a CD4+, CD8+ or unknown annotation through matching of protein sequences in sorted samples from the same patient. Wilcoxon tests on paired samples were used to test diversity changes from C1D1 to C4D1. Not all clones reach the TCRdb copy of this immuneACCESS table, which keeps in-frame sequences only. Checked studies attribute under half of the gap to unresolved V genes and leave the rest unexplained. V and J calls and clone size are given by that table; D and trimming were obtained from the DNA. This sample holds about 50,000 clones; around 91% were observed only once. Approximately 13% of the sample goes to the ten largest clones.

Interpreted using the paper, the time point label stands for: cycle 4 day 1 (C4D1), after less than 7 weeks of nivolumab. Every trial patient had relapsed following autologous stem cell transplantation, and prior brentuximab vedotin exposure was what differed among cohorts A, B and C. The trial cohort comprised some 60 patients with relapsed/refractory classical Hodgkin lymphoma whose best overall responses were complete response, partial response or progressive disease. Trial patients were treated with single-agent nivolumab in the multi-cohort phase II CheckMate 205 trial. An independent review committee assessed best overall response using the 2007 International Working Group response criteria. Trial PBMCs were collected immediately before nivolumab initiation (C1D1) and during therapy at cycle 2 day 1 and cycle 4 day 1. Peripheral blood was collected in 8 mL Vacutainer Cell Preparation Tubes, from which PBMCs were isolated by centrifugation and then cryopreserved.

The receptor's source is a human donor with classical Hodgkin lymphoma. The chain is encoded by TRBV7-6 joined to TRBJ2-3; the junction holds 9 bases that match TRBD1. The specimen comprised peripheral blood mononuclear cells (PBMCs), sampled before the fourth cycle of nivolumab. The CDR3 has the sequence CASSLGTGAPDTQYF. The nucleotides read TGTGCCAGCAGCTTAGGGACAGGGGCACCAGATACGCAGTATTTT.